This T cell receptor beta chain was recovered during a study of shared clonotypes between healthy human individuals. Across the whole study: The study used three CD4 naive, three CD4 memory, two CD8 naive and one CD8 memory plate per donor. Overall study findings and caveats: Estimated richness was generally greater in naive than memory subsets. Of the naive CD4 clonotypes, approximately 5% were shared across a handful of donors.

The method was immunoSEQ multiplex PCR; TCRdb's version includes in-frame clones alone and lacks a portion of them. Of approximately 810,000 clones listed, nearly 95% are singletons. Regarding this clone: What it binds is unknown.

Naive CD8 cells lacked CD45RO and underwent positive selection for CCR7, leaving out terminally differentiated effector memory CD45RA+ cells. Germline V CDR1 and CDR2: SGHDT, YYEEEE. This CDR3 is 16 amino acids long. V shed 3 bases, J shed 8 bases, and the junction held 10 bases outside the gene matches. The V call is TRBV5-6, the J call TRBJ2-3, with 12 bases lining up with TRBD2. The receptor was isolated from a man aged 25 to 40 in good health. Sequencing input: naive CD8+ T cells sorted from blood. The CDR3 loop reads CASSSRTSGNPPTQYF. The CDR3 coding sequence is TGTGCCAGCAGCTCCCGGACTAGCGGGAACCCGCCTACGCAGTATTTT.